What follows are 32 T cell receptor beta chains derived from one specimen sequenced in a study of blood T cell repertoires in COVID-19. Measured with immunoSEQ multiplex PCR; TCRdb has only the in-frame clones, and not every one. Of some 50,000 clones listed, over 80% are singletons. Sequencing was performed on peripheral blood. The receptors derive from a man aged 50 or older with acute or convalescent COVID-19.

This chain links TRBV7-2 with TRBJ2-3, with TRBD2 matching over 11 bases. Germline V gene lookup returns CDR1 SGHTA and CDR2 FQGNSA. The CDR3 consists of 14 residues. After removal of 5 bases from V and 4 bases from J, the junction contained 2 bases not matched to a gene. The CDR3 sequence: CASSLSGGADTQYF. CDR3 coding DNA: TGTGCCAGCAGCCTTAGCGGGGGGGCAGATACGCAGTATTTT.

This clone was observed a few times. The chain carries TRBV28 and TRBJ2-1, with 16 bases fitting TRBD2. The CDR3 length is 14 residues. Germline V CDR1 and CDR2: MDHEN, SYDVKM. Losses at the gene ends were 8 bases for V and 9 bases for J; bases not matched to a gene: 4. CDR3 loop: CASGTSGRVAEQFF. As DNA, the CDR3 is TGTGCCAGCGGGACTAGCGGGAGGGTAGCTGAGCAGTTCTTC.

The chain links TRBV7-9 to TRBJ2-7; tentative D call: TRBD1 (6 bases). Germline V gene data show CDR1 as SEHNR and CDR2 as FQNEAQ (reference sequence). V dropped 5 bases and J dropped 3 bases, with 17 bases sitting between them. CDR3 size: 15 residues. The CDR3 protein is CASSILGTSLYEQYF. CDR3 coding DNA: TGTGCCAGCAGCATTCTCGGGACAAGCCTCTACGAGCAGTACTTC.

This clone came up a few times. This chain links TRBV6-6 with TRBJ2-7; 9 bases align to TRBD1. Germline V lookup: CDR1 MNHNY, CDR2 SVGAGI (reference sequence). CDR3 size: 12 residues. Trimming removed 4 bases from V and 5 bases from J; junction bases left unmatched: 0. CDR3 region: CASSWTGDEQYF. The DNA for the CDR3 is TGTGCCAGCAGTTGGACAGGGGACGAGCAGTACTTC.

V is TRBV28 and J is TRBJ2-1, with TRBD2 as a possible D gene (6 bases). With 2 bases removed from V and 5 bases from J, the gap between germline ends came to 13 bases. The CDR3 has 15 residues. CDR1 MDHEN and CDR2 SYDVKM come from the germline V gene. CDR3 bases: TGTGCCAGCAGTTTAGTCGGGGGATCCCACAATGAGCAGTTCTTC. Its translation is CASSLVGGSHNEQFF.

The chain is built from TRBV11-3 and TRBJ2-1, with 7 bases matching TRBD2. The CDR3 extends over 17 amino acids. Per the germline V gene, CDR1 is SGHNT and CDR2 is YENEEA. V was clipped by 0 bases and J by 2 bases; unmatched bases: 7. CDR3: CASSLDPGGSAYNEQFF. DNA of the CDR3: TGTGCCAGCAGCTTAGATCCTGGCGGGAGCGCCTACAATGAGCAGTTCTTC. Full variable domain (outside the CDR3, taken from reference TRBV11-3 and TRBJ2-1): EAGVVQSPRYKIIEKKQPVAFWCNPISGHNTLYWYLQNLGQGPELLIRYENEEAVDDSQLPKDRFSAERLKGVDSTLKIQPAELGDSAVYLCASSLDPGGSAYNEQFFGPGTRLTVL.

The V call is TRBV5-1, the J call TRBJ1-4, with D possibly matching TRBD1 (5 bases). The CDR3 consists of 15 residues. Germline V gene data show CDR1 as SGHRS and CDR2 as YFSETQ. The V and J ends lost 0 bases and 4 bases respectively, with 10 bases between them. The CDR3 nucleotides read TGCGCCAGCAGCTTGGATTCCGGGGGTAATGAAAAACTGTTTTTT. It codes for CASSLDSGGNEKLFF.

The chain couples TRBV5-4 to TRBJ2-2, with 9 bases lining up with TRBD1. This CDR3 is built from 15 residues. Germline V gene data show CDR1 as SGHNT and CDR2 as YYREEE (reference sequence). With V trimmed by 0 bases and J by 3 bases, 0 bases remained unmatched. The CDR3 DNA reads TGTGCCAGCAGCTTGGGGGACAGGGACACCGGGGAGCTGTTTTTT. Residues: CASSLGDRDTGELFF.

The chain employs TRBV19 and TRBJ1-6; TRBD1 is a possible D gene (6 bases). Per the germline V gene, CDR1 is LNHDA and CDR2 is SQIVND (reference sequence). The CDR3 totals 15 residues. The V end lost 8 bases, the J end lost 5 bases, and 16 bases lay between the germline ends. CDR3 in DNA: TGTGCCAGTCGGAGTGGGGGGGCGCATAATTCACCCCTCCACTTT. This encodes CASRSGGAHNSPLHF. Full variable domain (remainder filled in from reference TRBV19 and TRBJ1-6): DGGITQSPKYLFRKEGQNVTLSCEQNLNHDAMYWYRQDPGQGLRLIYYSQIVNDFQKGDIAEGYSVSREKKESFPLTVTSAQKNPTAFYLCASRSGGAHNSPLHFGNGTRLTVT.

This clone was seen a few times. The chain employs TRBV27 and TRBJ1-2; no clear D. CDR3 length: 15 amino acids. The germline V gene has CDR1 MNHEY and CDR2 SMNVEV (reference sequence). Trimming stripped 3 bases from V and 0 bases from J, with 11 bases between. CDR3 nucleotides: TGTGCCAGCAGTTTCCCGCCGCGAGCTAACTATGGCTACACCTTC. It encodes CASSFPPRANYGYTF.

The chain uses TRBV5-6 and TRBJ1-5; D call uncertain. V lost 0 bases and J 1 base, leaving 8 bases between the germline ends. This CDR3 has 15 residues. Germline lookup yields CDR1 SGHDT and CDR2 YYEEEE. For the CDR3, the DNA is TGTGCCAGCAGCTTGGGGCGGGTCAGCAATCAGCCCCAGCATTTT. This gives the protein CASSLGRVSNQPQHF.

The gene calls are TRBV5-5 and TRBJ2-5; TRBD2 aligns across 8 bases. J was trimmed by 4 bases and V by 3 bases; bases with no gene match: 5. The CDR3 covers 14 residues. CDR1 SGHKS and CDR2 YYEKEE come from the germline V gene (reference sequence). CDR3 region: CASSSATSGETQYF. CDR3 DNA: TGTGCCAGCAGCTCCGCTACTAGCGGAGAGACCCAGTACTTC.

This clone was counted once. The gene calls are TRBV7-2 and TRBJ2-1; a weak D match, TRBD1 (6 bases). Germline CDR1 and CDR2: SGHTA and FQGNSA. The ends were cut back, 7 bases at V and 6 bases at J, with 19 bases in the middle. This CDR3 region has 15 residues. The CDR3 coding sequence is TGTGCCAGCATCCCTATACAGGGTCGTACCAATGAGCAGTTCTTC. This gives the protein CASIPIQGRTNEQFF.

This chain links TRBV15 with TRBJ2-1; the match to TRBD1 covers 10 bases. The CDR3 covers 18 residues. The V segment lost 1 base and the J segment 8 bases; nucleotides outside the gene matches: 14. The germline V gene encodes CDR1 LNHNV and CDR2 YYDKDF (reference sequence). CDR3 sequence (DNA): TGTGCCACCAGCAGAGGGGCCCGAAGGACAGGGGGGAAGTATGAGCAGTTCTTC. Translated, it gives CATSRGARRTGGKYEQFF.

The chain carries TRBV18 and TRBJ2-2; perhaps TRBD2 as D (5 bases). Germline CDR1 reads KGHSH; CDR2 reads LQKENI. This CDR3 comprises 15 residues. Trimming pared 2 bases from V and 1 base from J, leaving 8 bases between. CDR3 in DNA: TGTGCCAGCTCACCAGACGGGATGAACACCGGGGAGCTGTTTTTT. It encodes CASSPDGMNTGELFF.

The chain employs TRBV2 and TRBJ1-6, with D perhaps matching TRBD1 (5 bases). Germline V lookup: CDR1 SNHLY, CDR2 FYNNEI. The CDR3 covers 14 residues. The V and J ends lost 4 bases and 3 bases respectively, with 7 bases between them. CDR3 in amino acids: CASSGDFYNSPLHF. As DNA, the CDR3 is TGTGCCAGCAGTGGGGACTTCTATAATTCACCCCTCCACTTT.

Here the CDR3 DNA reads TGCGCCAGCAGCTCCGGGGACAGCCATAATTCACCCCTCCACTTT. Translated: CASSSGDSHNSPLHF. The chain links TRBV5-1 to TRBJ1-6, with 7 bases fitting TRBD1. This CDR3 has 15 amino acids. Germline CDR1 and CDR2: SGHRS and YFSETQ. V dropped 3 bases and J dropped 5; count of bases not matched to a gene: 5.

The CDR3 spells CASSQGRNEQFF. DNA for the CDR3: TGTGCCAGCAGCCAAGGGAGAAATGAGCAGTTCTTC. The V gene is TRBV14, the J gene TRBJ2-1; no clear D. The V gene lost 1 base and the J gene lost 7 bases, with 5 bases spanning the gap. The CDR3 sequence is 12 residues long. Germline loops: CDR1 SGHDN, CDR2 FVKESK.

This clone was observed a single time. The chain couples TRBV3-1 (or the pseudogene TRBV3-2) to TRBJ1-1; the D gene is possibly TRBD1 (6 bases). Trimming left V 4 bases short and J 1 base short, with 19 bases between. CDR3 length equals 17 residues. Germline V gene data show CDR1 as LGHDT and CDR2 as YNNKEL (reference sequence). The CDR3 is CASSPLPEGVWNTEAFF. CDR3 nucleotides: TGTGCCAGCAGCCCCCTTCCAGAGGGGGTTTGGAACACTGAAGCTTTCTTT.

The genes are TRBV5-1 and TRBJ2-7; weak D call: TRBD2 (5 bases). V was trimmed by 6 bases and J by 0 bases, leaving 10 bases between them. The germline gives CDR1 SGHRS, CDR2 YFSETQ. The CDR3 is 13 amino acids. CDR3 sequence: CASTTGSSYEQYF. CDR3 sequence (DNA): TGCGCCAGCACTACGGGGAGCTCCTACGAGCAGTACTTC. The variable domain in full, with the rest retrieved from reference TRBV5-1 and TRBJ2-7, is KAGVTQTPRYLIKTRGQQVTLSCSPISGHRSVSWYQQTPGQGLQFLFEYFSETQRNKGNFPGRFSGRQFSNSRSEMNVSTLELGDSALYLCASTTGSSYEQYFGPGTRLTVT.

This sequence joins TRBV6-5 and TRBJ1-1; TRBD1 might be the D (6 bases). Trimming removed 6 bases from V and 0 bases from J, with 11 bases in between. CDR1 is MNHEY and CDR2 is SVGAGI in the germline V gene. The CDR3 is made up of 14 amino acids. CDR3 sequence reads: CASSYGQLNTEAFF. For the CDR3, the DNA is TGTGCCAGCAGCTACGGACAGCTGAACACTGAAGCTTTCTTT.

CDR3 loop: CASSQGQIYGYTF. CDR3 coding DNA: TGTGCCAGCAGCCAGGGACAGATCTATGGCTACACCTTC. V and J are TRBV7-8 and TRBJ1-2, with 7 bases identical to TRBD1. V lost 5 bases, J lost 4 bases, and 4 bases stayed unmatched. The CDR3 spans 13 residues. Germline V gene lookup returns CDR1 SGHVS and CDR2 FQNEAQ.

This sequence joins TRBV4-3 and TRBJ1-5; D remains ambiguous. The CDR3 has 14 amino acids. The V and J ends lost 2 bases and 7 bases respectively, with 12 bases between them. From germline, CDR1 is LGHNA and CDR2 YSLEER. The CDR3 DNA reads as TGCGCCAGCAGCCAAATACTTATGTTCCAGCCCCAGCATTTT. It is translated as CASSQILMFQPQHF.

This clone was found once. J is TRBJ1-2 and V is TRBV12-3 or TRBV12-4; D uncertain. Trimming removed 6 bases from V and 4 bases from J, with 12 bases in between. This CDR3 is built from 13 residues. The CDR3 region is CASSRDPFYGYTF. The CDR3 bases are TGTGCCAGCAGCCGGGATCCATTCTATGGCTACACCTTC.

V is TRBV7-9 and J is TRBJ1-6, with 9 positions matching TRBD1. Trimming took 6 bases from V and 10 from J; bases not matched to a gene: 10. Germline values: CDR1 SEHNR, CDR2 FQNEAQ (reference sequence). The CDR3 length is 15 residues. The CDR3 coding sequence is TGTGCCAGCAGACCACGGACAGGGGATCCCTCACCCCTCCACTTT. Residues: CASRPRTGDPSPLHF. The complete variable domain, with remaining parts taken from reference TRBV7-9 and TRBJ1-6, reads DTGVSQNPRHKITKRGQNVTFRCDPISEHNRLYWYRQTLGQGPEFLTYFQNEAQLEKSRLLSDRFSAERPKGSFSTLEIQRTEQGDSAMYLCASRPRTGDPSPLHFGNGTRLTVT.

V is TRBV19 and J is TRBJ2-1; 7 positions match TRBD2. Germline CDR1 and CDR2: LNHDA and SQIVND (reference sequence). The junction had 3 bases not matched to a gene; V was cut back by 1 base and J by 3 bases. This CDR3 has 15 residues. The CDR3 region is CASSIGLAIYNEQFF. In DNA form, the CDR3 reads TGTGCCAGTAGTATAGGACTAGCTATCTACAATGAGCAGTTCTTC.

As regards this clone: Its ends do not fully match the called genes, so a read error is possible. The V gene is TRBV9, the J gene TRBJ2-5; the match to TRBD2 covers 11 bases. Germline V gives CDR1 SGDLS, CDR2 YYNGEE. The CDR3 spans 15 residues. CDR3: CASGGLAADQEAQYF. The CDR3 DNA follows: TGTGCCAGTGGGGGACTAGCGGCAGATCAAGAGGCCCAGTACTTC. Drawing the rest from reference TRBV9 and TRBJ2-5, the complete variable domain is DSGVTQTPKHLITATGQRVTLRCSPRSGDLSVYWYQQSLDQGLQFLIQYYNGEERAKGNILERFSAQQFPDLHSELNLSSLELGDSALYFCASGGLAADQEAQYFGPGTRLLVL.

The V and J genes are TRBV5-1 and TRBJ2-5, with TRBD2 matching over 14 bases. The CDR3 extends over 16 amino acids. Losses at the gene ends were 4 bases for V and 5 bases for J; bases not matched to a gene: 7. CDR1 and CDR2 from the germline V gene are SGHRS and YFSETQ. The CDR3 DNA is TGCGCCAGCAGCCTGGGGACTAGCGGGAGTCACGAGACCCAGTACTTC. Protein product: CASSLGTSGSHETQYF.

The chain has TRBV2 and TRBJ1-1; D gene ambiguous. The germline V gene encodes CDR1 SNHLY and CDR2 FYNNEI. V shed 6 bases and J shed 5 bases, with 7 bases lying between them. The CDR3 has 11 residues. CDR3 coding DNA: TGTGCCAGCAGGATCGGGACTGAAGCTTTCTTT. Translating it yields CASRIGTEAFF.

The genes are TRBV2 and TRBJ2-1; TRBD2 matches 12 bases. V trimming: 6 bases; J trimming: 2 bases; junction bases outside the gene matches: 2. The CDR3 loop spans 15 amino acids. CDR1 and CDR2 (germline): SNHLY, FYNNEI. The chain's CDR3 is CASRLAGGPYNEQFF. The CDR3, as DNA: TGTGCCAGCAGGCTAGCGGGAGGGCCCTACAATGAGCAGTTCTTC.

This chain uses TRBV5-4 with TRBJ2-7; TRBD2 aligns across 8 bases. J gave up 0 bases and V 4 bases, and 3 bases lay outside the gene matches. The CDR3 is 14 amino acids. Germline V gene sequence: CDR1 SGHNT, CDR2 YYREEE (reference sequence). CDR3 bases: TGTGCCAGCAGCCGCGGGGGGCCCTCCTACGAGCAGTACTTC. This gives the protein CASSRGGPSYEQYF.

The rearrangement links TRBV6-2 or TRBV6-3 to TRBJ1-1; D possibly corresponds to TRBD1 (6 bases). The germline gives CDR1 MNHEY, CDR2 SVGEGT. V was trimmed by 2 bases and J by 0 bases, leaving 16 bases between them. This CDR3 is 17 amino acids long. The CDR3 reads CASSYGRGHLLNTEAFF. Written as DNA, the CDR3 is TGTGCCAGCAGTTACGGTCGGGGACACCTTTTGAACACTGAAGCTTTCTTT.